The 5 T cell receptor beta chains given below trace back to one sample, sequenced in a study of T cell responses to AZD1222 COVID-19 vaccine. Using immunoSEQ multiplex PCR, the repertoire was profiled, and TCRdb retains in-frame clones only, with some absent. The table shows fewer than 150,000 clones, with about 93% occurring only once. The source material was peripheral blood, sampled on day 0 of AZD1222 vaccination. The origin of the receptors is an adult in good health.

The chain combines TRBV6-5 with TRBJ2-1, with TRBD2 matching 7 bases. The ends lost 0 bases at V and 0 bases at J; junction bases unmatched: 2. CDR1 MNHEY and CDR2 SVGAGI come from the germline V gene. The CDR3 is 16 residues long. The DNA of the CDR3 is TGTGCCAGCAGTTACTCTGGGGGGGGCTCCTACAATGAGCAGTTCTTC. It yields the protein CASSYSGGGSYNEQFF.

The chain carries TRBV3-1 (or the pseudogene TRBV3-2) and TRBJ1-1, with D perhaps TRBD1 (5 bases). The V end was cut by 1 base, the J end by 4 bases, with 13 bases between. Germline loops: CDR1 LGHDT, CDR2 YNNKEL (reference sequence). CDR3 size: 15 residues. This CDR3 reads CASSQVVGDGTEAFF. CDR3 nucleotides: TGTGCCAGCAGCCAAGTCGTAGGGGATGGCACTGAAGCTTTCTTT.

The chain has TRBV12-3 or TRBV12-4 and TRBJ2-2; 7 bases are a match to TRBD1. The CDR3 sequence is 13 residues long. Trimming removed 10 bases from V and 4 bases from J; junction bases left unmatched: 6. Here the CDR3 DNA reads TGTGCCACCAGGGGGACGGGCACCGGGGAGCTGTTTTTT. As protein: CATRGTGTGELFF.

The genes are TRBV9 and TRBJ2-1; perhaps TRBD2 as D (7 bases). This CDR3 comprises 15 residues. The V and J ends lost 3 bases and 2 bases respectively, with 12 bases between them. The germline CDR1 and CDR2 sequences are SGDLS and YYNGEE. DNA for the CDR3: TGTGCCAGCAGCGACGGGGGGCAAGCCTACAATGAGCAGTTCTTC. It specifies CASSDGGQAYNEQFF.

For this clone: The same CDR3 is also encoded by other DNA sequences in this sample. The rearrangement links TRBV5-1 to TRBJ2-5; no clear D gene. The CDR3 has 11 amino acids. Germline CDR1 reads SGHRS; CDR2 reads YFSETQ. Trimming took off 4 bases at V and 1 base at J, with 2 bases between the two ends. The CDR3 protein is CASSLQETQYF. CDR3 DNA sequence: TGCGCCAGCAGCCTCCAAGAGACCCAGTACTTC.